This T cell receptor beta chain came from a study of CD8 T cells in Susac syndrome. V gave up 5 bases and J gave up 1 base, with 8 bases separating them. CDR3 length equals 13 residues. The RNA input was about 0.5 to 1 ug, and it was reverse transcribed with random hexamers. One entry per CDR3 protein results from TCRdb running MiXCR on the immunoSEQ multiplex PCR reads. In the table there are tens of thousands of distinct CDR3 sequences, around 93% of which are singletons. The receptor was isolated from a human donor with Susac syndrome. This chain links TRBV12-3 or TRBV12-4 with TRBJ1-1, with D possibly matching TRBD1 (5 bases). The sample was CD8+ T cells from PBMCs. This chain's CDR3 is CASSGTANTEAFF. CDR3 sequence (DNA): TGTGCCAGCAGTGGGACTGCGAACACTGAAGCTTTCTTT.